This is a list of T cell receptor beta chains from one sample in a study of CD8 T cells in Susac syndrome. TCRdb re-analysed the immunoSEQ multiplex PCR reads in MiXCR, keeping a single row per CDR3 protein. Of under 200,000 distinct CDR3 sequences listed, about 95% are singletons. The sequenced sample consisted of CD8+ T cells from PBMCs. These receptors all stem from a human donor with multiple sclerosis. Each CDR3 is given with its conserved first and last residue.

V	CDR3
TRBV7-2	CASSQLDGREQFF
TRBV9	CASSVEYTPRGELFF
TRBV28	CASSSERDSDEQYF
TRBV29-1	CSVGIGQGSPLHF
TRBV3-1	CASSQDPLSGRAGNEQFF
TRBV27	CASSPPGLAGTDTQYF
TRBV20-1	CSARGRRWEGYEQYF
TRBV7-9	CASTGQGSAEAFF
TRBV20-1	CSARVLAGVVYEQYF
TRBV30	CAWSVLRGNTEAFF
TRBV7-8	CASSQDTSNQPQHF
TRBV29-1	CSVDRSGVSGNEQFF
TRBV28	CASSLVGLEEYF
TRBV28	CASSSNRAQGYEQYF
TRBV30	CAWSTVGSNQPQHF
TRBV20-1	CSAPTGRSSGANVLTF
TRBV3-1	CASSVGTGTEAFF
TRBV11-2	CASSLVSGDYEQYF
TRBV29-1	CSVESREGLNEQFF
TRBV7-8	CASSDGLARNEQFF
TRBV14	CASSQDPLPARDTQYF
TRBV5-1	CASSPMPTDTQYF
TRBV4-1	CASSTTGTSGFDEQFF
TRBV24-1	CATSPGGGPPSYNEQFF
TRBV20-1	CSARTTRSSYEQYF
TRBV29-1	CSVEDLAGVYGYTF
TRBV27	CASSASGGSAYEQYF
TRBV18	CASSGPGQGPRYF
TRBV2	CASPRWGSNEQFF
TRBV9	CASSVDRGIHEQYF
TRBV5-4	CASSLAFTTYEQYF
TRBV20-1	CSASGRDPVTQYF
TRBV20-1	CSARQGMNTEAFF
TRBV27	CASSLLGTGENGYTF
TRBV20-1	CSARDNQNYGYTF
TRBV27	CASSQPGQPQETQYF
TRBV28	CASSPMRGFDEQYF
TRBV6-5	CASSQDRGPTGELFF
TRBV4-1	CASSQPGPNYGYTF
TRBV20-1	CSATENTEAFF
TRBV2	CASSGKVLVNEQFF
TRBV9	CASSAQGWGYTF
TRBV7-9	CASSLVPSYNEQFF